Listed here are 19 T cell receptor beta chains from one sample, sequenced in a study of T cell repertoires in cytomegalovirus infection. TCRdb redid the calling of the reads with MiXCR, one entry per CDR3 protein. The sample lists some 280,000 distinct CDR3 sequences, around 15% seen once, with 8.5% to 9% in the top ten. Sequenced input: PBMCs. The receptor set was obtained from a human donor in good health (CMV status not recorded). Some clones in this sample may be carry-over from other donors' samples.

The chain uses TRBV6-1 and TRBJ1-1; D is ambiguous. The CDR3 sequence is 14 residues long. V was pared by 6 bases and J by 11 bases, with 22 bases between. Germline V gene data show CDR1 as MNHNS and CDR2 as SASEGT. The CDR3 protein is CASSARQEPLTAFF. The CDR3 bases are TGTGCCAGCAGCGCCCGGCAGGAGCCGCTGACTGCTTTCTTT.

Only a few counts were recorded for this clonotype. The V call is TRBV19, the J call TRBJ2-1; TRBD2 matches at 9 bases. The V and J ends lost 0 bases and 7 bases, in that order; junction bases with no gene match: 10. This CDR3 spans 17 amino acids. CDR1 and CDR2 from the germline V gene are LNHDA and SQIVND (reference sequence). CDR3 loop: CASSIDLWAGGPNEQFF. Written as DNA, the CDR3 is TGTGCCAGTAGTATAGATCTATGGGCGGGGGGGCCGAATGAGCAGTTCTTC.

As for this clonotype: A junction boundary mismatches the germline segment, possibly from a read error. The genes are TRBV28 and TRBJ1-1; D is perhaps TRBD1 (6 bases). CDR3 length: 14 residues. Germline CDR1 and CDR2: MDHEN and SYDVKM. CDR3 amino acids: CASSPRGGGAEAFF. CDR3 DNA sequence: TGTGCCAGCAGCCCACGTGGGGGGGGGGCTGAAGCTTTTTTT.

This clonotype was seen a few times. The chain couples TRBV12-5 to TRBJ1-1, with 7 bases aligning to TRBD1. After removal of 5 bases from V and 1 base from J, the junction contained 7 bases not matched to a gene. The germline CDR1 and CDR2 sequences are LGHNT and FRNRAP. This CDR3 has 15 residues. CDR3 nucleotides: TGTGCTAGTGGTCCTCAGACAGGGCAGAACACTGAAGCTTTCTTT. Its translation is CASGPQTGQNTEAFF.

The sample holds a few counts of this clonotype. This chain joins TRBV5-8 and TRBJ1-5; no clear D. The V gene lost 0 bases and the J gene lost 3 bases, with 7 bases spanning the gap. The length of the CDR3 is 14 residues. Germline values: CDR1 SGHTS, CDR2 YDEGEE. Written as DNA, the CDR3 is TGTGCCAGCAGCTTGGACGGAGCCAATCAGCCCCAGCATTTT. Translation gives CASSLDGANQPQHF. The variable domain in full, completed from reference TRBV5-8 and TRBJ1-5, reads EAGVTQSPTHLIKTRGQQATLRCSPISGHTSVYWYQQALGLGLQFLLWYDEGEERNRGNFPPRFSGRQFPNYSSELNVNALELEDSALYLCASSLDGANQPQHFGDGTRLSIL.

The chain is built from TRBV20-1 and TRBJ2-1, with 9 bases aligning to TRBD2. The CDR3 runs to 13 residues. Germline assignment: CDR1 DFQATT and CDR2 SNEGSKA (reference sequence). V trimming: 6 bases; J trimming: 8 bases; junction bases outside the gene matches: 8. The CDR3 loop is CSANSGRRYEQFF. CDR3 nucleotide sequence: TGCAGTGCCAATAGCGGGAGAAGGTATGAGCAGTTCTTC.

This clonotype was observed at least ten times. The chain is built from TRBV7-2 and TRBJ2-2, with 7 bases matching TRBD1. Germline loops: CDR1 SGHTA, CDR2 FQGNSA. The CDR3 has 16 residues. The V gene end was trimmed by 7 bases and the J gene end by 6 bases; junction bases not matched to a gene: 14. The CDR3 region has the DNA TGTGCCAGCACCCCTCGGACGACAGGGTGGGCCGGGGAGCTGTTTTTT. Translated, it gives CASTPRTTGWAGELFF.

This clonotype was observed a few times. This sequence joins TRBV6-2 or TRBV6-3 and TRBJ2-1; D ambiguous. Trimming cost V 4 bases and J 6 bases, with 10 bases left between them. In germline, CDR1 is MNHEY, CDR2 SVGEGT. The CDR3 extends over 13 amino acids. For the CDR3, the DNA is TGTGCCAGCAGTTTCTTACCTATCAATGAGCAGTTCTTC. Translation: CASSFLPINEQFF.

The gene calls are TRBV19 and TRBJ2-2, with D tentatively TRBD1 (5 bases). Trimming left V 8 bases short and J 7 bases short, with 20 bases between. The germline CDR1 and CDR2 sequences are LNHDA and SQIVND (reference sequence). This CDR3 has 15 amino acids. CDR3 DNA: TGTGCCAGTCTAAAAGCAAGGGGATCAAGCGGGGAGCTGTTTTTT. Translated: CASLKARGSSGELFF.

This clonotype occurred many times. The rearrangement links TRBV6-5 to TRBJ1-1; TRBD1 agrees at 9 bases. The V and J ends lost 7 bases and 4 bases, in that order; junction bases with no gene match: 4. Germline CDR1 reads MNHEY; CDR2 reads SVGAGI. This CDR3 is built from 13 residues. The CDR3 protein is CASTGQGVTEAFF. The CDR3 DNA follows: TGTGCCAGCACGGGACAGGGAGTCACTGAAGCTTTCTTT.

The chain has TRBV12-3 or TRBV12-4 and TRBJ2-6, with a possible D match to TRBD2 (7 bases). CDR3 length: 13 residues. The CDR3 is CAGGQSGANVLTF. In DNA, the CDR3 is TGTGCGGGGGGGCAATCTGGGGCCAACGTCCTGACTTTC.

This clonotype has more than one count but fewer than ten. This chain connects TRBV2 to TRBJ1-5, with D maybe TRBD1 (6 bases). V lost 4 bases and J lost 4, with 17 bases in between. In germline, CDR1 is SNHLY, CDR2 FYNNEI. This CDR3 comprises 16 residues. The CDR3 sequence: CASSATQGTPNQPQHF. The CDR3 DNA reads TGTGCCAGCAGTGCCACACAAGGGACACCTAATCAGCCCCAGCATTTT.

The chain combines TRBV2 with TRBJ1-6; no clear D gene. There are 14 residues in the CDR3. Germline V gene data show CDR1 as SNHLY and CDR2 as FYNNEI. Trimming took off 5 bases at V and 2 bases at J, with 7 bases between the two ends. The CDR3 sequence is CASSTQPYNSPLHF. The CDR3 DNA reads as TGTGCCAGCAGTACACAGCCCTATAATTCACCCCTCCACTTT. The variable domain in full, with the rest retrieved from reference TRBV2 and TRBJ1-6, is EPEVTQTPSHQVTQMGQEVILRCVPISNHLYFYWYRQILGQKVEFLVSFYNNEISEKSEIFDDQFSVERPDGSNFTLKIRSTKLEDSAMYFCASSTQPYNSPLHFGNGTRLTVT.

This clonotype was observed a few times. V and J are TRBV15 and TRBJ1-5; 9 nucleotides align to TRBD1. This CDR3 is built from 16 residues. V was clipped by 3 bases and J by 3 bases; unmatched bases: 6. Germline CDR1 and CDR2: LNHNV and YYDKDF (reference sequence). This CDR3 reads CATSSWTGADNQPQHF. Here the CDR3 DNA reads TGTGCCACCAGCAGCTGGACAGGGGCTGACAATCAGCCCCAGCATTTT.

This clonotype was observed at least ten times. This chain joins TRBV20-1 and TRBJ1-5; TRBD1 might be the D (6 bases). Germline assignment: CDR1 DFQATT and CDR2 SNEGSKA (reference sequence). V was pared by 3 bases and J by 5 bases, with 17 bases between. The CDR3 runs 15 residues. As DNA, the CDR3 is TGCAGTGCTAGTATCGCAGGGGCGATGGATCAGCCCCAGCATTTT. Its translation: CSASIAGAMDQPQHF.

The rearrangement links TRBV29-1 to TRBJ1-1; D may be TRBD1 (6 bases). CDR3 length equals 12 residues. Germline V CDR1 and CDR2: SQVTM, ANQGSEA. Trimming shortened V by 5 bases and J by 5 bases, and 12 bases separated the two germline ends. CDR3 nucleotides: TGCAGCGTTCGTCTCGACAGGACTGAAGCTTTCTTT. This gives the protein CSVRLDRTEAFF.

This clonotype appeared many times. The J gene is TRBJ2-1, the V gene TRBV11-3; 12 bases match TRBD2. V shed 5 bases, J shed 9 bases, and the junction held 5 bases outside the gene matches. Per germline, CDR1 SGHNT and CDR2 YENEEA. This CDR3 is built from 14 residues. The CDR3 nucleotides read TGTGCCAGCAGCAGACTAGCGGGAGATCGTGAGCAGTTCTTC. Its translation: CASSRLAGDREQFF.

The sample holds many counts of this clonotype. The chain couples TRBV19 to TRBJ2-6; D not resolved. CDR1 is LNHDA, CDR2 SQIVND, per germline (reference sequence). The germline V and J ends were trimmed by 6 bases and 2 bases, with 11 bases remaining between them. CDR3 size: 15 residues. The CDR3 coding sequence is TGTGCCAGTAGCCACCGGGTCCCTGGGGCCAACGTCCTGACTTTC. This sequence encodes CASSHRVPGANVLTF.

This clonotype has just a few counts. This rearrangement joins TRBV2 to TRBJ2-5; possible D gene TRBD1, 5 bases. Germline CDR1 is SNHLY and CDR2 is FYNNEI. This CDR3 is 16 amino acids long. The ends were cut back, 2 bases at V and 5 bases at J, with 18 bases in the middle. Written as DNA, the CDR3 is TGTGCCAGCAGTGAATATTCAGGGAAGTTCGGGGAGACCCAGTACTTC. Its translation is CASSEYSGKFGETQYF. Full variable domain (missing parts from reference TRBV2 and TRBJ2-5): EPEVTQTPSHQVTQMGQEVILRCVPISNHLYFYWYRQILGQKVEFLVSFYNNEISEKSEIFDDQFSVERPDGSNFTLKIRSTKLEDSAMYFCASSEYSGKFGETQYFGPGTRLLVL.